This T cell receptor (beta chain) was captured by sequencing in a study of T cells in localized non-small cell lung cancer. Data came from immunoSEQ multiplex PCR; TCRdb stores just in-frame clones and leaves some out. The data show tens of thousands of clones, 86% seen once. V trimming: 6 bases; J trimming: 5 bases; junction bases outside the gene matches: 6. This CDR3 spans 15 amino acids. Germline CDR1 MNHNS, CDR2 SASEGT. This clonotype originated in a male donor at least 60 years old with stage III squamous cell lung carcinoma. The chain has TRBV6-1 and TRBJ2-5; TRBD2 aligns across 13 bases. The sample here was peripheral blood, taken before any cancer treatment. CDR3 region: CASRGLAGVWETQYF. Written as DNA, the CDR3 is TGTGCCAGCAGAGGACTAGCGGGAGTGTGGGAGACCCAGTACTTC.